This T cell receptor beta chain was identified in a study of identical twins (dated by TCRdb to about 2016). Study-level background: To test whether fetal clonotypes persist, the study used deep sequencing on TCR alpha and beta repertoires from monozygotic twins, unrelated adults of various ages, and cord blood. To rule out contamination, the twin experiments were replicated at different times with different library preparation protocols. The full study reports these points: In monozygotic twins, recombination models systematically underestimated out-of-frame TCR alpha sharing, but the models matched the sharing seen between unrelated individuals. Abundant cord blood beta clonotypes carried fewer insertions; young adult naive repertoires showed a weaker similar trend, while memory repertoires showed none. Because the same donors could not be followed over many years, conclusions were based on cross-sectional statistical analysis. Out-of-frame TCR alpha sequences shared between twins showed an excess of low generation-probability sequences compared with coincidental sharing between unrelated individuals. In beta out-of-frame sequences, excess twin sharing was weaker, because having fewer shared sequences lowered the signal-to-noise ratio. Invariant T cells such as MAIT and iNKT could partly confound zero-insertion analyses, although diverse VJ usage argued against such confounding for most clonotypes.

Only healthy Caucasian donors were included. Using Miltenyi CD45RO+ enrichment and human naive T-cell isolation kits, memory (CD45RO+) and naive T cells were isolated from PBMC. Library creation used 5' RACE. TCRdb records Illumina HiSeq 2000 as the sequencer. Template switching added a universal primer binding site, and the final cDNA carried a unique molecular identifier that allowed TCR cDNA molecules to be counted accurately. First-strand cDNA for TCR alpha and beta chains was synthesized from specific primers in the conserved constant-segment region. Each cDNA library was double barcoded, with a SMART-Mk sample barcode plus Illumina barcodes, to control for contamination. TruSeq adapter sequences and Illumina sample barcodes were added in two successive PCR steps. The TCR alpha and beta cDNA libraries were sequenced on the Illumina HiSeq platform using custom primers. Under the source paper's analysis protocol: Unique molecular identifiers were extracted from raw reads with MiGEC, and CDR3 positions were determined with MiXCR. For each individual, recombination models were inferred using an EM algorithm with the repgenHMM and IGoR tools. Shared clonotype analysis was performed with the tcR package in R, normalizing sharing by the product of cloneset sizes. To study raw recombination free of thymic and clonal selection effects, out-of-frame nonproductive sequences were analyzed. TCRdb reprocessing: public reads trimmed at Q25 with fastp, clones called with MiXCR, in-frame beta chains kept. For every CDR3 protein sequence, its rows merge into one entry that carries the most common genes and DNA. For this entry, the V and J calls and clone size follow TCRdb and not the study's own pipeline. This sample gives about 150,000 distinct CDR3 sequences in total; approximately 3.5% of them show up just once. The ten biggest clones cover 8.1% of the sample.

This clonotype was observed at least ten times. The antigen this receptor binds is unknown. Per-base qualities were not stored, and no clone one base away is much larger. The cysteine opens and the phenylalanine closes a CDR3 of 12 amino acids. Of the read, only the CDR3 DNA is kept; its 36 bases are in frame from base 1. Based on the germline V gene (reference sequence), the CDR1 and CDR2 sequences are SEHNR and FQNEAQ. Here V drops 9 bases and J drops 6 bases, and the junction holds 5 bases not matched to any gene. The sequenced sample consisted of memory T cells sorted from blood. In light of the paper, this sample's cell subset or site label describes: CD45RO+ enriched T cells. The sequence is built from TRBV7-9 and TRBJ2-1, with 7 bases aligning to TRBD1. The origin of this receptor is a man aged 18 to 30 in good health. The CDR3 in this case is CARNDRANEQFF. The DNA is TGTGCCAGAAATGACAGGGCCAATGAGCAGTTCTTC.